This TCR beta chain was captured by sequencing in a study of cytomegalovirus exposure and HLA in healthy donors (dated by TCRdb to about 2017). Study-wide context: In an earlier analysis of 550 to 750 of the donors, 276 Gb of sequence data and 117 million unique TCR beta sequences from 150 million to 200 million T cells were reported. Along with the 666-subject first cohort, a separate validation cohort of over a hundred different subjects was used. Among over 350 genotyped donors of the cohort, an average of around 240,000 unique TCR beta nucleotide sequences were sequenced per donor, 15% to 20% of them non-productive. The genetic ancestry cluster associated with self-reported Caucasian donors included around 76% of the 398 genotyped donors. The study used immunosequencing to profile the T cell repertoires of several hundred subjects and linked those repertoires to cytomegalovirus serostatus. A later analysis re-analyzed previously published TCR beta repertoires from roughly 600 donors and added high-resolution HLA genotyping to study TCR occurrence patterns. Donor age, sex, ethnicity and CMV serostatus were compiled together with the repertoire data. To decide whether each TCR beta V gene segment behaved as functional or pseudogenic, an earlier analysis of approximately 590 of the donors relied on high-throughput TCR beta sequencing. An early release covering just under 650 HLA-typed donors comprised about 300 gigabases of sequencing data and around 80 million unique TCR sequences. In a later genetic analysis, genome-wide SNP genotypes for about 55% of the roughly 700 donors were used, and that subset was treated as a discovery cohort. Class I and class II HLA loci were covered by the typing at four-digit resolution. Typing coverage differed by locus: A, B, C, DRB1 and DQB1 were typed in roughly 620-640 donors, DQA1 in roughly 500, DPA1 in 606, and DPB1 in around 440. In the later analysis, no new phenotypic data were used to find candidate immune exposures; instead, reliance was placed on TCR beta sequences and their occurrence across donors. Because of strong linkage in the cohort, a few DR-DQ haplotypes were treated as single units for association and clustering. To predict cytomegalovirus infection status, the study brought together high-throughput TCR immunosequencing, statistical association of individual TCRs with disease status, and machine learning. The study was designed to test whether signatures of past pathogen exposure could be identified by cataloging public T cell receptors. All discovery cohort repertoires had been generated using a single sequencing platform. Broad study findings and their caveats: A total of about 150 TCR beta chains were listed by the study as associated with cytomegalovirus. Roughly uniform sequencing depth across donors was assumed in presence/absence analyses, although this assumption may not hold. According to the authors, the approach could potentially be generalized to other disease states and immunological phenotypes. Because HLA typing was unavailable for some donors at each locus, only the typed subset was used in association tests. Immune exposure information for the cohort was limited to CMV serostatus. A later analysis found that HLA-associated TCR beta chains were more clonally expanded and had lower generation probabilities than equally common non-associated chains. The 87-base-pair reads could not distinguish some IMGT-functional V segments, including TRBV6-2 and TRBV6-3, so those segments were excluded. Correlated functional status among segregating V segments might be attributable to linkage disequilibrium, but an unknown experimental factor could not be ruled out. A further reported finding was that TCR beta sequences accurately predicted the HLA-A and HLA-B alleles for most subjects in the first cohort. Broadly in line with IMGT annotations, most TCR beta V segments showed up in productive rearrangements about 90% or about 30% of the time in an earlier analysis of around 550 of the donors. Most CMV-associated TCR beta chains appeared to be HLA-restricted in a later analysis, and the HLA associations seemed to be driven largely by CMV exposure. Specific HLA alleles were associated with 15,000 to 20,000 TCR beta sequences at a false discovery rate of 0.05 in a later analysis. In this cohort, only TCR beta chains were sequenced, and detectable features were limited by the absence of alpha or paired-chain data. The classifier was reported to diagnose cytomegalovirus status with high specificity and sensitivity in both the original cohort and the validation cohort. A group of highly shared sequence variants was considered likely to be a technical artifact of the sequencing pipeline. When HLA alleles, especially DR and DQ, strongly co-occurred, TCR associations were difficult to assign to individual alleles. A few of the identified cytomegalovirus-associated TCR beta chains were confirmed in vitro to be specific for cytomegalovirus antigens. A later genetic analysis reported fewer N-insertions in productive TCRs among donors in an Asian-associated ancestry cluster than the 666-donor mean. Because counts were too low, about 18 rarely observed V segments, including chromosome 9 orphons, were excluded from the earlier analysis of 587 of the donors. Most TCR sequences were seen in very few donors, while some public TCRs were found in many individuals. In a later analysis, the rate of TCR association differed among HLA loci, with DRB1 alleles having the most associated TCRs and HLA-C alleles having the fewest. V-gene and J-gene trimming of TCR beta chains was associated with a missense DCLRE1C variant in a later genetic analysis, and the association was replicated in an independent cohort. A later analysis reported that several top co-occurrence clusters appeared linked to parvovirus B19, influenza, CMV and Epstein-Barr virus.

The library was built by means of the immunoSEQ multiplex PCR assay. For the multiplex PCR, a mixture combining 60 forward primers for TCR Vbeta segments and 13 reverse primers for TCR Jbeta segments was used. Amplification of the CDR3 region of rearranged TCR beta genes was performed with a multiplex PCR assay on genomic DNA. On the Illumina HiSeq System, the amplified TCR beta libraries were sequenced as 87-base-pair reads. On the authors' methods: Across the 670 or so repertoires, a later analysis counted 80 million or so unique TCR beta chains, about 10 million of which were shared by at least two donors. Raw reads were error-corrected and collapsed into unique sequences by a nearest-neighbor algorithm in which closely related sequences were merged to remove PCR and sequencing errors. V, D and J gene segments were assigned by aligning CDR3 sequences to IMGT reference sequences. For a sequence to be retained, a match of at least six nucleotides was required to both a V gene segment and a J gene segment. A rearrangement was called productive if the CDR3 had no stop codons and remained in frame with V and J, and every other rearrangement was called non-productive. CDR3 was defined according to IMGT convention as the region running from the second conserved V-encoded cysteine to the conserved J-encoded phenylalanine. In an earlier analysis of more than 550 of the donors, sequences lacking an unambiguous match to a single V gene segment were excluded. An earlier analysis of over 450 of the donors classified V segments as functional when productive rearrangements were above 56.7% and as segregating when the standard deviation between donors was above 5%. A statistical classification framework was developed to diagnose cytomegalovirus status using the catalog of TCR beta chain sequences. A later analysis assigned V and J genes by comparing TCR nucleotide sequences with IMGT/GENE-DB human TR gene sequences. In a later analysis, CDR3 sequences and most-parsimonious VDJ recombination scenarios were assigned using the TCRdist pipeline. In a later analysis, each TCR beta chain was defined by its CDR3 amino acid sequence together with its V-gene family, and reads lacking a unique V-gene family were excluded. As a way to deal with suspected cross-contamination and a sequencing artifact, a later analysis dropped hundreds of nucleotide sequences that were highly shared and had low generation probability. In a later analysis, a clonal expansion index was calculated for each public chain from normalized within-repertoire ranks of inferred template counts. Generation probabilities in a later analysis came from a VDJ recombination model fitted to out-of-frame rearrangements, and those results were checked against IGoR. Hypergeometric tests were used in a later analysis to score TCR-TCR, TCR-HLA and TCR-CMV co-occurrence, with a repertoire-size bias correction applied to the TCR pairs. False discovery rates were estimated in a later analysis by permuting HLA or CMV assignments 20 times. In a later analysis, co-occurring TCRs were grouped using DBSCAN, with TCRdist sequence similarity added in when clustering inside HLA-allele-positive subsets. Repertoires with fewer than 30,000 or more than 120,000 public chains, plus five repertoires with anomalous nucleotide sharing, were excluded from co-occurrence clustering. This immuneACCESS table, as held by TCRdb, lists in-frame sequences with V and J called but not all clones. Of the missing ones, under half trace to an unresolved V gene in checked studies; the others have no known cause. The V and J calls and the clone size are those of that table, but D and trimming were determined from the DNA. The sample records approximately 200,000 clones, almost 80% of which are singletons. The top ten hold around 1.8% of the sample.

The cohort was made up of about 610 healthy bone marrow donors. All cohort members were sampled while nominally healthy, although unrecorded immune exposures were likely present. The donor tested CMV seronegative, placing the donor among the 300 to 450 seronegative members of the cohort. A peripheral blood sample was collected from each donor, and TCR beta sequencing was performed on peripheral blood mononuclear cells. Genomic DNA was extracted from the blood cell samples with the Qiagen DNeasy Blood Extraction Kit. Looking up the germline V gene (reference sequence) yields CDR1 LNHDA and CDR2 SQIVND. V and J are truncated by 4 bases and 6 bases respectively, leaving an intervening sequence of 18 bases. Inclusive of the bounding cysteine and phenylalanine, the CDR3 is 15 residues long. The sequence is cut down to CDR3 DNA, 45 bases in frame from base 1. Turning to this clone: Its cognate antigen has yet to be identified. No quality values exist for individual bases; no much larger clone is one base distant.

This TCR was recovered from a man between 18 and 29 years old in good health and CMV-seronegative. The rearrangement combines TRBV19 with TRBJ1-2; the D gene cannot be named for sure. Sequencing was performed on PBMCs. The CDR3 reads as follows: CASSTLVQHIDGYTF. The nucleotide sequence reads as follows: TGTGCCAGTAGTACCCTGGTACAGCACATAGATGGCTACACCTTC.